This T cell receptor (beta chain) derives from a study of blood T cell repertoires in COVID-19. Germline assignment: CDR1 MGHRA and CDR2 YSYEKL. The germline V and J ends were trimmed by 2 bases and 3 bases, with 15 bases remaining between them. This CDR3 is built from 16 residues. Some clones are missing from TCRdb's copy, which holds only in-frame ones; the method was immunoSEQ multiplex PCR. There are roughly 65,000 clones in the sample; approximately 93% occur only once, and approximately 2.9% lies in the top ten. The gene calls are TRBV4-1 and TRBJ2-3, with D maybe TRBD1 (6 bases). Sequences were obtained from peripheral blood. The receptor was derived from a man aged 65-85 years with active COVID-19. The CDR3 sequence: CASSQSGRGVTDTQYF. DNA of the CDR3: TGCGCCAGCAGCCAATCGGGCAGGGGAGTTACAGATACGCAGTATTTT.